Below, 23 T cell receptor beta chains from the same sample are listed, as sequenced in a study of cytomegalovirus exposure and HLA in healthy donors (dated by TCRdb to the late 2010s). Receptor libraries were prepared by the immunoSEQ multiplex PCR assay. For the multiplex PCR, a mixture combining 60 forward primers for TCR Vbeta segments and 13 reverse primers for TCR Jbeta segments was used. The clones in this table, taken by TCRdb from immuneACCESS, are in-frame only. Not every clone is retained; where verified, under half of the shortfall comes from an unresolved V gene, and the cause of the rest is unknown. The sample profile shows tens of thousands of clones; under 90% of them were found once. The ten largest clones represent over 3% of the sample. The sample consisted of PBMCs. The receptors shown here come from a man aged 50-60 years in good health and CMV-seronegative.

The chain has TRBV7-9 and TRBJ2-6, with D uncertain. There are 15 residues in the CDR3. V was trimmed by 4 bases and J by 3 bases, leaving 10 bases between them. Germline values: CDR1 SEHNR, CDR2 FQNEAQ (reference sequence). The CDR3: CASSSTTYGANVLTF. The CDR3 bases are TGTGCCAGCAGCTCAACGACTTATGGGGCCAACGTCCTGACTTTC.

This chain connects TRBV11-2 to TRBJ1-4, with 8 bases identical to TRBD1. The CDR3 contains 17 residues. Trimming took 3 bases from V and 2 from J; bases not matched to a gene: 8. Germline V gene sequence: CDR1 SGHAT, CDR2 FQNNGV. CDR3 in DNA: TGTGCCAGCAGCTTTACAGGGGGTGGGGCGACTAATGAAAAACTGTTTTTT. This translates into CASSFTGGGATNEKLFF.

The genes are TRBV5-1 and TRBJ2-3; 8 bases match TRBD1. The CDR3 spans 14 residues. CDR1 is SGHRS and CDR2 is YFSETQ in the germline V gene. Trimming took 4 bases from V and 5 from J; bases not matched to a gene: 6. For the CDR3, the DNA is TGCGCCAGCAGCCCTGGACAGGGCGGAGATACGCAGTATTTT. Encoded protein: CASSPGQGGDTQYF.

The V and J genes are TRBV19 and TRBJ1-1; D is undetermined. Deletions cut 1 base from V and 4 bases from J, with 7 bases between. This CDR3 region has 13 residues. Germline V CDR1 and CDR2: LNHDA, SQIVND (reference sequence). The CDR3 DNA follows: TGTGCCAGTAGTATAGGAGGGAGCACTGAAGCTTTCTTT. Translating gives CASSIGGSTEAFF.

The rearrangement joins TRBV19 to TRBJ2-2; no clear D. The CDR3 covers 15 residues. CDR1 is LNHDA and CDR2 is SQIVND in the germline V gene (reference sequence). Trimming removed 7 bases from V and 1 base from J, with 13 bases in between. The CDR3 spells CASTPESGNTGELFF. CDR3 coding DNA: TGTGCCAGTACCCCGGAGTCGGGGAACACCGGGGAGCTGTTTTTT.

The rearrangement joins TRBV5-1 to TRBJ1-1; the D gene is possibly TRBD1 (5 bases). The germline V and J ends were trimmed by 4 bases and 11 bases, with 21 bases remaining between them. The germline CDR1 and CDR2 sequences are SGHRS and YFSETQ. This CDR3 region has 14 residues. The CDR3 region is CASSAGRTRAEAFF. The CDR3 DNA sequence: TGCGCCAGCAGCGCGGGACGCACGCGCGCGGAGGCTTTCTTT.

The CDR3 DNA follows: TGTGCCAGCAGTACCACCGGGAGCTCCTACAATGAGCAGTTCTTC. Translation: CASSTTGSSYNEQFF. V and J are TRBV11-3 and TRBJ2-1, with D possibly TRBD2 on 6 matching bases. The germline V gene has CDR1 SGHNT and CDR2 YENEEA. Trimming removed 6 bases from V and 0 bases from J, with 12 bases in between. CDR3 length: 15 residues.

The chain joins TRBV6-1 to TRBJ2-3; 13 nucleotides align to TRBD2. CDR1 and CDR2 from the germline V gene are MNHNS and SASEGT. This CDR3 is built from 14 residues. V lost 3 bases to trimming and J lost 12 bases; unmatched junction nucleotides: 6. The CDR3 region is CASSEGGTSGIQYF. CDR3 coding DNA: TGTGCCAGCAGTGAGGGGGGGACTAGCGGGATCCAGTATTTT.

This rearrangement joins TRBV27 to TRBJ2-7; 12 positions agree with TRBD2. Germline CDR1 and CDR2: MNHEY and SMNVEV (reference sequence). V shed 7 bases and J 5 bases; nucleotides not matched to a gene: 6. The CDR3 runs to 14 residues. The chain's CDR3 is CASTSSGRANEQYF. CDR3 nucleotide sequence: TGTGCCAGCACGTCTAGCGGGAGGGCGAACGAGCAGTACTTC.

The chain recombines TRBV25-1 with TRBJ2-3, with TRBD2 matching over 7 bases. Trimming cost V 4 bases and J 1 base; bases outside gene matches: 11. This CDR3 is 17 amino acids long. The germline gives CDR1 MGHDK, CDR2 SYGVNS. CDR3 nucleotides: TGTGCCAGCAGTGGATGGGCTAGCGGAGGGGGCACAGATACGCAGTATTTT. As protein: CASSGWASGGGTDTQYF.

V usage is TRBV19 and J usage is TRBJ2-7, with 9 bases fitting TRBD1. V shed 3 bases, J shed 7 bases, and the junction held 4 bases outside the gene matches. Per germline, CDR1 LNHDA and CDR2 SQIVND (reference sequence). This CDR3 comprises 13 residues. CDR3 coding DNA: TGTGCCAGTAGTATTACAGGGGGCGGGGAGCAGTACTTC. This gives the protein CASSITGGGEQYF.

The rearrangement links TRBV5-6 to TRBJ2-2; a weak D match, TRBD2 (5 bases). From germline, CDR1 is SGHDT and CDR2 YYEEEE. V gave up 1 base and J gave up 7 bases, with 17 bases separating them. There are 16 residues in the CDR3. CDR3 sequence reads: CASSLFDAGGGGELFF. The CDR3 bases are TGTGCCAGCAGCTTGTTTGATGCGGGTGGTGGCGGGGAGCTGTTTTTT.

The V gene is TRBV7-2, the J gene TRBJ2-7, with a weak D call TRBD2 (5 bases). V was trimmed by 6 bases and J by 6 bases, leaving 9 bases between them. The CDR3 consists of 11 residues. CDR1 and CDR2 (germline): SGHTA, FQGNSA. CDR3 residues: CASRVEGEQYF. The CDR3 coding sequence is TGTGCCAGCAGGGTAGAGGGCGAGCAGTACTTC.

The count of this clone is one. V gene TRBV19 combines with J gene TRBJ2-7; TRBD2 matches 9 bases. The CDR3 is made up of 12 amino acids. Germline lookup yields CDR1 LNHDA and CDR2 SQIVND (reference sequence). With 6 bases clipped from V and 5 bases from J, the junction kept 2 bases outside the gene matches. CDR3 sequence: CASRGLAHEQYF. In DNA form, the CDR3 reads TGTGCCAGTAGGGGACTAGCCCACGAGCAGTACTTC.

The genes are TRBV6-1 and TRBJ2-7; 13 nucleotides agree with TRBD2. CDR1 and CDR2 from the germline V gene are MNHNS and SASEGT. The CDR3 extends over 15 amino acids. Trimming took 7 bases from V and 4 from J; bases not matched to a gene: 7. The CDR3 loop is CASTQLAGGPYEQYF. The CDR3 region has the DNA TGTGCCAGCACTCAACTAGCGGGAGGGCCGTACGAGCAGTACTTC.

The chain couples TRBV5-1 to TRBJ2-7; TRBD1 agrees at 9 bases. After removal of 1 base from V and 0 bases from J, the junction contained 5 bases not matched to a gene. This CDR3 has 16 amino acids. The germline gives CDR1 SGHRS, CDR2 YFSETQ. The CDR3 reads CASSLSTGGLSYEQYF. In DNA form, the CDR3 reads TGCGCCAGCAGCTTGAGTACAGGGGGCCTCTCCTACGAGCAGTACTTC.

The CDR3 protein is CASSIQGGGYEQYF. The CDR3 coding sequence is TGTGCCAGTAGTATACAGGGAGGTGGTTACGAGCAGTACTTC. The rearrangement uses TRBV19 and TRBJ2-7; D is possibly TRBD2 (6 bases). V was clipped by 2 bases and J by 4 bases, with 12 bases between them. The V gene's germline CDR1 is LNHDA and CDR2 SQIVND (reference sequence). The CDR3 totals 14 residues.

This sequence joins TRBV6-1 and TRBJ2-5, with 7 nucleotides matching TRBD1. The J call is uncertain, as TRBJ2-7 better fits the DNA end. Looked up from germline, CDR1 is MNHNS and CDR2 is SASEGT. The CDR3 covers 14 residues. Written as DNA, the CDR3 is TGTGCCAGCATCCGAGGGACAGTAACCTACGAGCAGTACTTC. As protein: CASIRGTVTYEQYF.

The V and J genes are TRBV5-1 and TRBJ1-2; TRBD1 aligns across 11 bases. CDR3 length: 14 amino acids. Germline V lookup: CDR1 SGHRS, CDR2 YFSETQ. V lost 2 bases to trimming and J lost 6 bases; unmatched junction nucleotides: 3. In DNA form, the CDR3 reads TGCGCCAGCAGCTTTTCGGGACAGGGGGATGGCTACACCTTC. Residues: CASSFSGQGDGYTF.

This clone was recorded many times. The V gene is TRBV4-1, the J gene TRBJ2-1; D possibly corresponds to TRBD2 (5 bases). CDR3 length equals 13 residues. Per germline, CDR1 MGHRA and CDR2 YSYEKL. Trimming cost V 1 base and J 9 bases, with 10 bases left between them. The CDR3 protein is CASSQAAELEQFF. The CDR3 region has the DNA TGCGCCAGCAGCCAAGCAGCGGAGCTTGAGCAGTTCTTC.

V and J are TRBV28 and TRBJ2-1; D is unclear. The CDR3 contains 13 residues. The V gene's germline CDR1 is MDHEN and CDR2 SYDVKM. Trimming took 6 bases from V and 6 from J, leaving 12 bases between them. The CDR3 sequence is CASRFTRRNEQFF. The DNA of the CDR3 is TGTGCCAGCAGATTTACACGCCGCAATGAGCAGTTCTTC.

This clone was found once. CDR3 sequence: CASSEYTQETQYF. The CDR3 DNA reads TGTGCCAGCAGTGAGTACACCCAAGAGACCCAGTACTTC. J is TRBJ2-5 and V is TRBV6-1, with D unresolved. This CDR3 contains 13 residues. Germline assignment: CDR1 MNHNS and CDR2 SASEGT. The germline V and J ends were trimmed by 3 bases and 1 base, with 6 bases remaining between them.

V usage is TRBV28 and J usage is TRBJ1-2; D is uncertain. The V gene's germline CDR1 is MDHEN and CDR2 SYDVKM. Trimming left V 5 bases short and J 0 bases short, with 10 bases between. This CDR3 contains 14 residues. The CDR3 reads CASSPDIANYGYTF. CDR3 coding DNA: TGTGCCAGCAGTCCTGACATAGCTAACTATGGCTACACCTTC.